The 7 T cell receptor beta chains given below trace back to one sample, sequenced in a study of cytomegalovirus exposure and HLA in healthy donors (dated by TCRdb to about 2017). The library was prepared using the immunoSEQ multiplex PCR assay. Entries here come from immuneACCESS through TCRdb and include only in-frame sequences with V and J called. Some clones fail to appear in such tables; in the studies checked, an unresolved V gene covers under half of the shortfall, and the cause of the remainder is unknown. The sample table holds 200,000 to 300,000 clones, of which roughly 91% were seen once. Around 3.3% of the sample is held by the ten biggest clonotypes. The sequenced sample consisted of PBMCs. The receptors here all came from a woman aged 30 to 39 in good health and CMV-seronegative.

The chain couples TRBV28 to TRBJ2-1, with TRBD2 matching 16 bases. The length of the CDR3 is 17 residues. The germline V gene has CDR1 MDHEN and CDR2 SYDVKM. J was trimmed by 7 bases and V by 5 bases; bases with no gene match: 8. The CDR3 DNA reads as TGTGCCAGCAGTCTCGGGACTAGCGGGAGGGCGAGGAATGAGCAGTTCTTC. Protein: CASSLGTSGRARNEQFF.

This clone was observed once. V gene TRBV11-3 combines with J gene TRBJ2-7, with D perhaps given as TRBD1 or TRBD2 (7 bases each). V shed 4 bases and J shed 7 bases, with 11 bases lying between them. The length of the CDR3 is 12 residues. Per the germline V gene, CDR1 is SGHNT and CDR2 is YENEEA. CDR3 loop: CASSSQGGEQYF. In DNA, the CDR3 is TGTGCCAGCAGCTCCCAGGGGGGGGAGCAGTACTTC.

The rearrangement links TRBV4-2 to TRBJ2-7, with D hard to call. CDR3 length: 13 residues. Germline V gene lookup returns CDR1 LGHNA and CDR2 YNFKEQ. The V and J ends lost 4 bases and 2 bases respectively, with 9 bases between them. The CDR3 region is CASSPRTAYEQYF. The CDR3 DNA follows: TGTGCCAGCAGCCCGAGGACCGCCTACGAGCAGTACTTC.

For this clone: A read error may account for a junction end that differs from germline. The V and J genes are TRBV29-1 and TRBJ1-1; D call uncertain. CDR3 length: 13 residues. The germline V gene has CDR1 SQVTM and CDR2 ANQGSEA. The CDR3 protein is CSGEGPENTEAFF. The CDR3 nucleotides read TGCAGCGGTGAAGGGCCAGAGAACACTGAAGCTTTCTTT.

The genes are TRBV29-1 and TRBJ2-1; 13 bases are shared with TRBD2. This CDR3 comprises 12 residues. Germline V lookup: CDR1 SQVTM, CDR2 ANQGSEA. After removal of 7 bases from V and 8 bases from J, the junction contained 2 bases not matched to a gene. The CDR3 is CSAGTSGDEQFF. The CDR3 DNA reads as TGCAGCGCTGGGACTAGCGGGGATGAGCAGTTCTTC.

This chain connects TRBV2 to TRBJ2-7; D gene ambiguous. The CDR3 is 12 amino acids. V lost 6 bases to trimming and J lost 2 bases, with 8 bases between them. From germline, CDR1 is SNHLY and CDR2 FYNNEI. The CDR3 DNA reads TGTGCCAGCAGCCCCCTTACCTACGAGCAGTACTTC. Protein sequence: CASSPLTYEQYF.

The chain's CDR3 is CASSYGPEGEKLFF. The DNA of the CDR3 is TGTGCCAGCAGTTACGGCCCAGAGGGGGAAAAACTGTTTTTT. The chain has TRBV6-5 and TRBJ1-4, with D possibly being TRBD1 (5 bases). In germline, CDR1 is MNHEY, CDR2 SVGAGI. The CDR3 consists of 14 residues. V lost 2 bases and J lost 8, with 12 bases in between.